Included here is one T cell receptor beta chain sequence, with context. There are a few counts of this clone. The specificity of this receptor is unknown. It has no much larger one-base neighbor in the sample; base qualities were not kept. Via the germline V gene (reference sequence), CDR1 is GTSNPN and CDR2 SVGIG. From the cysteine up to the phenylalanine, the CDR3 has a length of 14 residues. The read is trimmed to its CDR3 DNA, 42 bases read in frame from base 1. Between the V and J ends, shortened by 3 bases and 4 bases respectively, the junction contains 10 bases. This entry comes from a study of cytomegalovirus exposure and HLA in healthy donors (dated by TCRdb to about 2017). Regarding the complete study: According to an earlier analysis of a few hundred of the donors, about 180 million T cells yielded roughly 100 million unique TCR beta sequences and 276 Gb of sequence data. Roughly 300 gigabases of sequencing data and around 88 million unique TCR sequences made up an early release that covered approximately 700 HLA-typed donors. Of the 398 genotyped donors, approximately 83% fell in the genetic ancestry cluster associated with self-reported Caucasian donors. The study was designed to test whether signatures of past pathogen exposure could be identified by cataloging public T cell receptors. The study profiled the T cell repertoires of fewer than 850 subjects by immunosequencing and related them to cytomegalovirus serostatus. Besides the first cohort of 550 to 750 subjects, a separate validation cohort made up of around 120 different subjects was used. To predict cytomegalovirus infection status, the study brought together high-throughput TCR immunosequencing, statistical association of individual TCRs with disease status, and machine learning. A later analysis re-examined previously published TCR beta repertoires from roughly 720 donors and added high-resolution HLA genotyping to investigate patterns of TCR occurrence. The later analysis used no new phenotypic data to find candidate immune exposures, relying instead on TCR beta sequences and their occurrence across donors. An earlier analysis of a few hundred of the donors applied high-throughput TCR beta sequencing to assess whether each TCR beta V gene segment acted as functional or pseudogenic. Alongside the repertoire data, information on donor age, sex, ethnicity and CMV serostatus was compiled. Genome-wide SNP genotypes for about 65% of the 666 donors were used in a later genetic analysis, which treated that subset as a discovery cohort. Every repertoire in the discovery cohort had been generated on one and the same sequencing platform. Both class I and class II loci were covered by HLA typing, at four-digit resolution. The number of donors typed differed by locus, with about 620-630 for A, B, C, DRB1 and DQB1, roughly 520 for DQA1, about 610 for DPA1, and approximately 470 for DPB1. A few DR-DQ haplotypes were handled as single units for association and clustering because linkage in the cohort was strong. Among around 400 genotyped donors of the cohort, an average of approximately 220,000 unique TCR beta nucleotide sequences was sequenced per donor, of which about 20% were non-productive. Study-level results and caveats: Because counts were too low, about 17 rarely observed V segments, including chromosome 9 orphons, were excluded from the earlier analysis of 587 of the donors. Across donors, most TCR sequences were observed very rarely, whereas some public TCRs were present in many individuals. The only immune exposure information available for the cohort was CMV serostatus. Specific HLA alleles were associated with 15,000 to 20,000 TCR beta sequences at a false discovery rate of 0.05 in a later analysis. According to a later analysis, most CMV-associated TCR beta chains appeared to be HLA-restricted, and the HLA associations seemed to be driven largely by CMV exposure. The authors suggested that the approach could potentially be generalized to other disease states and immunological phenotypes. A further reported finding was that TCR beta sequences accurately predicted the HLA-A and HLA-B alleles for most subjects in the first cohort. A later analysis found that HLA-associated TCR beta chains were more clonally expanded and had lower generation probabilities than equally common non-associated chains. A group of highly shared sequence variants was considered likely to be a technical artifact of the sequencing pipeline. A few of the identified cytomegalovirus-associated TCR beta chains were confirmed in vitro to be specific for cytomegalovirus antigens. An association between a missense DCLRE1C variant and V-gene and J-gene trimming of TCR beta chains was found in a later genetic analysis and replicated in an independent cohort. Because the 87-base-pair reads could not distinguish some IMGT-functional V segments, including TRBV6-2 and TRBV6-3, those segments were excluded. When HLA alleles, especially DR and DQ, strongly co-occurred, attributing TCR associations to individual alleles was difficult. This cohort had only TCR beta chains sequenced, and the lack of alpha or paired-chain data limited which features could be detected. Presence/absence analyses assumed roughly uniform sequencing depth across donors, an assumption that may not hold. In the study, 150 to 200 TCR beta chains were listed as associated with cytomegalovirus. A later analysis found that TCR association rates varied across HLA loci, with DRB1 alleles showing the most associated TCRs and HLA-C alleles the fewest. A later genetic analysis reported fewer N-insertions in productive TCRs among donors in an Asian-associated ancestry cluster than the roughly 700-donor mean. In a later analysis, several top co-occurrence clusters were reported to appear linked to parvovirus B19, influenza, CMV and Epstein-Barr virus. Because HLA typing was missing for some donors at each locus, association tests included only the typed subset. Broadly in line with IMGT annotations, most TCR beta V segments showed up in productive rearrangements about 90% or about 30% of the time in an earlier analysis of 450 to 750 of the donors. The classifier was reported to diagnose cytomegalovirus status with high specificity and sensitivity in both the original cohort and the validation cohort. Correlated functional status among segregating V segments might reflect linkage disequilibrium, but an unknown experimental factor could not be ruled out.

Receptor libraries were prepared by the immunoSEQ multiplex PCR assay. For the multiplex PCR, a mixture combining 60 forward primers for TCR Vbeta segments and 13 reverse primers for TCR Jbeta segments was used. Amplification of the CDR3 region of rearranged TCR beta genes was performed with a multiplex PCR assay on genomic DNA. Amplified TCR beta libraries were sequenced as 87-base-pair reads on the Illumina HiSeq System. From the authors' description of their analysis: A later analysis tallied 75 million to 95 million unique TCR beta chains across the 666 repertoires, and approximately 9.9 million of those chains were shared by two or more donors. Raw reads were error-corrected and collapsed into unique sequences with a nearest-neighbor algorithm that merged closely related sequences to remove PCR and sequencing errors. To assign V, D and J gene segments, CDR3 sequences were aligned to IMGT reference sequences. For a sequence to be retained, a match of at least six nucleotides was required to both a V gene segment and a J gene segment. Rearrangements were called productive when the CDR3 lacked stop codons and stayed in frame with V and J; all others were non-productive. Following IMGT convention, CDR3 was defined as the stretch from the second conserved V-encoded cysteine to the conserved J-encoded phenylalanine. In an earlier analysis of just under 600 of the donors, sequences lacking an unambiguous match to a single V gene segment were excluded. An earlier analysis of about 600 of the donors called V segments functional above 56.7% productive rearrangements and segregating when the between-donor standard deviation exceeded 5%. To diagnose cytomegalovirus status from the catalog of TCR beta chain sequences, a statistical classification framework was built. A later analysis assigned V and J genes by comparing TCR nucleotide sequences with IMGT/GENE-DB human TR gene sequences. A later analysis assigned CDR3 sequences and most-parsimonious VDJ recombination scenarios with the TCRdist pipeline. A later analysis defined each TCR beta chain by its CDR3 amino acid sequence plus V-gene family, and excluded reads lacking a unique V-gene family. A later analysis removed 592 highly shared, low-generation-probability nucleotide sequences to deal with suspected cross-contamination and a sequencing artifact. A later analysis calculated a clonal expansion index for each public chain from normalized within-repertoire ranks of inferred template counts. Generation probabilities in a later analysis came from a VDJ recombination model fitted to out-of-frame rearrangements, and those results were checked against IGoR. Hypergeometric tests were used in a later analysis to score TCR-TCR, TCR-HLA and TCR-CMV co-occurrence, with a repertoire-size bias correction applied to the TCR pairs. A later analysis estimated false discovery rates by permuting HLA or CMV assignments 20 times. In a later analysis, co-occurring TCRs were grouped using DBSCAN, with TCRdist sequence similarity added in when clustering inside HLA-allele-positive subsets. Co-occurrence clustering excluded repertoires with fewer than 30,000 or more than 120,000 public chains, plus five with anomalous nucleotide sharing. TCRdb took this table from immuneACCESS and kept in-frame rearrangements with V and J called. Such tables lack part of the clones; where checked against another copy, unresolved V genes explain under half of the gap, and the rest is unexplained. The V and J calls and clone size were taken over from that table, and D and trimming were inferred from the DNA. Across this sample there are a few hundred thousand clones, with 75% to 80% seen only once. The top ten clones comprise about 1.8% of the sample.

The cohort was made up of around 720 healthy bone marrow donors. All cohort members were sampled while nominally healthy, although unrecorded immune exposures were likely present. The donor tested CMV seronegative, placing the donor among the roughly 400 seronegative members of the cohort. A peripheral blood sample was collected from each donor, and TCR beta sequencing was performed on peripheral blood mononuclear cells. Genomic DNA extraction from the blood cell samples was performed with the Qiagen DNeasy Blood Extraction Kit. This sequence uses TRBV30 and TRBJ1-6, and TRBD1 may be the D gene, going by 6 matching bases. The TCR sequence derives from a young man in good health and CMV-seronegative. Specimen: PBMCs. The CDR3 is CAWRDSLYNSPLHF. The sequenced DNA: TGTGCCTGGAGGGACAGCCTTTATAATTCACCCCTCCACTTT.